This T cell receptor beta chain was sequenced for a study of early T cells in non-severe SARS-CoV-2 infection. For the study at large: The input, bulk RNA from unsorted whole blood, was sequenced, and chains were unpaired.

Per germline, CDR1 MNHNY and CDR2 SVGAGI (reference sequence). The CDR3 covers 14 residues. Unmatched junction bases numbered 8, after V lost 8 bases and J lost 5 bases. TCRdb redid the calling of the 5' RACE reads with MiXCR, one entry per CDR3 protein. The table includes more than 65,000 distinct CDR3 sequences, 13% detected once. In its sample, this clonotype was seen many times. The antigen remains unidentified. General study findings and limits: Anti-spike CD8 responses were favored in VDJdb matching, and private and CD4 specificities were missed.

The specimen sequenced was whole blood. The V gene is TRBV6-6, the J gene TRBJ2-2, with 7 positions matching TRBD1. The TCR comes from an adult who was a healthcare worker with PCR-confirmed SARS-CoV-2 infection or an uninfected control (not recorded which). CDR3 DNA sequence: TGTGCCAGCCGACAGGGTCTAGGGACCGGGGAGCTGTTTTTT. As protein: CASRQGLGTGELFF.